This T cell receptor beta chain was documented in a study of shared T cell receptors in the human thymus. Clones were sequenced by immunoSEQ multiplex PCR, and TCRdb holds only the in-frame ones, with some missing. The sample has 700,000 or so clones, 80% to 90% seen once. The CDR3 runs 16 residues. V was shortened by 1 base and J by 4 bases, with 14 bases between the two germline ends. The germline gives CDR1 ENHRY, CDR2 SYGVKD. These data were also filed under a second study, of human thymus T cells.

The rearrangement uses TRBV10-3 and TRBJ1-5, with D hard to call. This clonotype originated in a girl less than two years old with a congenital heart defect. Sequenced: thymocytes. The CDR3 is CAISELGWYGNQPQHF. Here the CDR3 DNA reads TGTGCCATCAGTGAGTTAGGTTGGTACGGGAATCAGCCCCAGCATTTT.